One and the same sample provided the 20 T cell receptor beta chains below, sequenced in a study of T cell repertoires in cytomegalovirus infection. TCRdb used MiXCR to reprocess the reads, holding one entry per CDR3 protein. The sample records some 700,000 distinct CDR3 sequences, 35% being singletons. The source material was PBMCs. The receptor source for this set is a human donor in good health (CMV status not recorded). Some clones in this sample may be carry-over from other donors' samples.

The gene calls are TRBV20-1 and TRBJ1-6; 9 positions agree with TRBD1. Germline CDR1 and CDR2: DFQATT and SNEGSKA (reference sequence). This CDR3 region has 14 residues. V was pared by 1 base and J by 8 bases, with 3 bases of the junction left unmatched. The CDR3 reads CSARVGQGYSPLHF. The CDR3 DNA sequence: TGCAGTGCTAGAGTGGGACAGGGATATTCACCCCTCCACTTT.

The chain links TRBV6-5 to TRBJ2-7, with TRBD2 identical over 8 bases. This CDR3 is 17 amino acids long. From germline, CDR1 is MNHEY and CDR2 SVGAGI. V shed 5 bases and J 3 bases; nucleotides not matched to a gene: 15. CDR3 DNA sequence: TGTGCCAGCAGTGAAGACCCCCTTAGCGGGAAAGTCTACGAGCAGTACTTC. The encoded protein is CASSEDPLSGKVYEQYF.

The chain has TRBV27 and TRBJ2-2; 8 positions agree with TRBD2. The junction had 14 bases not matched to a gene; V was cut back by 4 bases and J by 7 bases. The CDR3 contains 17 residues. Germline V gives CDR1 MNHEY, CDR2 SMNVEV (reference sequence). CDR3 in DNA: TGTGCCAGCAGTTCCCTCGGACTAGCCGGGCCTGTCGGGGAGCTGTTTTTT. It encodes CASSSLGLAGPVGELFF.

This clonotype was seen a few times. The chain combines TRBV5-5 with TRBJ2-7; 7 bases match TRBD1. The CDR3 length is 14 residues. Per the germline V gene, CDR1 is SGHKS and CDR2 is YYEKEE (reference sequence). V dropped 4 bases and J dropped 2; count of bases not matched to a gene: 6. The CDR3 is CASSPPTGTYEQYF. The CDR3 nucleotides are TGTGCCAGCAGCCCACCGACAGGGACCTACGAGCAGTACTTC.

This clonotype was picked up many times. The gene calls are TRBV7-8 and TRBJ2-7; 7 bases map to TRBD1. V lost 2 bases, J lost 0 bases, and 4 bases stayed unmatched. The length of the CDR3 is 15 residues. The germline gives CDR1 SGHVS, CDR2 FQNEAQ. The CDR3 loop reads CASSLTTGSSYEQYF. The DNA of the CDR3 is TGTGCCAGCAGCTTAACGACAGGGAGCTCCTACGAGCAGTACTTC.

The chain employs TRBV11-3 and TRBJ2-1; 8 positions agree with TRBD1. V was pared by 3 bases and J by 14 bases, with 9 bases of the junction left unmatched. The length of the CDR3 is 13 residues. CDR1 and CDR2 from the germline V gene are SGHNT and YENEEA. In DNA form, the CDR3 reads TGTGCCAGCAGCTTCAGCATAGGGACAGGAAAGTTCTTC. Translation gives CASSFSIGTGKFF.

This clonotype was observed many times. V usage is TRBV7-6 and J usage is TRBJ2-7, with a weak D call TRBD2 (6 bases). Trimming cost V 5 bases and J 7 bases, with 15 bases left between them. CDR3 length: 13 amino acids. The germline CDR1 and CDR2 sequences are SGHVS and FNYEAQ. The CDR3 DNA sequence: TGTGCCAGCAGCCCGAGGGACGGGGGAGAGCAGTACTTC. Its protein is CASSPRDGGEQYF.

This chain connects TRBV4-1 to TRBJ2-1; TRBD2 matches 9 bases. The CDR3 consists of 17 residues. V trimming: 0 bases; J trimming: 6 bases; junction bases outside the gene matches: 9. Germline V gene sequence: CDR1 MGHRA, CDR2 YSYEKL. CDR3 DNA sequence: TGCGCCAGCAGCCAAGATGGGTCGCGGGGGGGCCCCAATGAGCAGTTCTTC. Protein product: CASSQDGSRGGPNEQFF.

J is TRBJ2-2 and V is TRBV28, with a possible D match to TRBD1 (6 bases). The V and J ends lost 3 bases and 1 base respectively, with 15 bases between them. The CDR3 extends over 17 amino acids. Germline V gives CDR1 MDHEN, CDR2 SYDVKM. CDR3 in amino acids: CASSFPGRGQNTGELFF. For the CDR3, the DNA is TGTGCCAGCAGTTTCCCGGGCAGGGGCCAGAACACCGGGGAGCTGTTTTTT. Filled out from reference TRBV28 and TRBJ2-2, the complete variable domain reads DVKVTQSSRYLVKRTGEKVFLECVQDMDHENMFWYRQDPGLGLRLIYFSYDVKMKEKGDIPEGYSVSREKKERFSLILESASTNQTSMYLCASSFPGRGQNTGELFFGEGSRLTVL.

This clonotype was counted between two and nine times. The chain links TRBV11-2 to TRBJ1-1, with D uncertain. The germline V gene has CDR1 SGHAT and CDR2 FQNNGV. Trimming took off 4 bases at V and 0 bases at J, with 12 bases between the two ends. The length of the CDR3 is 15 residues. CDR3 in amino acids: CASSSDGPMNTEAFF. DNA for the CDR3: TGTGCCAGCAGCTCCGATGGACCCATGAACACTGAAGCTTTCTTT.

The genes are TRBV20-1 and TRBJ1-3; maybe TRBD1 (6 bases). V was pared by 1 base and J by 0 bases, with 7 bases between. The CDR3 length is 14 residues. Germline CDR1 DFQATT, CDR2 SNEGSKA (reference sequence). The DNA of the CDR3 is TGCAGTGCTAGAGGACAGGTCTCTGGAAACACCATATATTTT. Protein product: CSARGQVSGNTIYF.

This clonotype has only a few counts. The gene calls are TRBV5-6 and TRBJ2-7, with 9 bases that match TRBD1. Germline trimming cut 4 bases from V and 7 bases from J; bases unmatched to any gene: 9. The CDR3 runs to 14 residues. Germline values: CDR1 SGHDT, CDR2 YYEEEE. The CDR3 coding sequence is TGTGCCAGCAGCACCGGACAGGGGAGGCGGGAGCAGTACTTC. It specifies CASSTGQGRREQYF.

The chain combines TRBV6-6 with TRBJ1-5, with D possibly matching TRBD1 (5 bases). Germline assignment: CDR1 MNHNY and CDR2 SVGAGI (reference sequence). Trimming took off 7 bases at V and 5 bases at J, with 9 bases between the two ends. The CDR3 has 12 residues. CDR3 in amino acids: CASNEGHQPQHF. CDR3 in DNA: TGTGCCAGCAACGAGGGACATCAGCCCCAGCATTTT.

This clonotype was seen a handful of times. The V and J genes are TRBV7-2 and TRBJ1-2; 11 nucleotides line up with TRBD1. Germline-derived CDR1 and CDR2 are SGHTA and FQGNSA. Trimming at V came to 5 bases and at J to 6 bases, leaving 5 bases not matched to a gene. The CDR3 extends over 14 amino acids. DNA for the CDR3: TGTGCCAGCAGCGCGGACAGGGGGCAGGATGGCTACACCTTC. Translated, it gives CASSADRGQDGYTF.

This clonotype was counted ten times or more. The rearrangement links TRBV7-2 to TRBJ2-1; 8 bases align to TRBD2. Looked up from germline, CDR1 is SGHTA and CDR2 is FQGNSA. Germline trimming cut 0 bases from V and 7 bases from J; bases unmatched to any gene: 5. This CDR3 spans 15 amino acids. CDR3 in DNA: TGTGCCAGCAGCTTAGCAGCGGGAGCGGGAAATGAGCAGTTCTTC. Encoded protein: CASSLAAGAGNEQFF.

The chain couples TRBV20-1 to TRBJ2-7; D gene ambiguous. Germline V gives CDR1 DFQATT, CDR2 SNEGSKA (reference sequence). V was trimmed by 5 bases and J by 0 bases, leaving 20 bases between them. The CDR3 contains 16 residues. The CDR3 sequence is CSALESPGSYSYEQYF. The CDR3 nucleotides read TGCAGTGCTCTCGAATCTCCGGGTTCTTACTCCTACGAGCAGTACTTC.

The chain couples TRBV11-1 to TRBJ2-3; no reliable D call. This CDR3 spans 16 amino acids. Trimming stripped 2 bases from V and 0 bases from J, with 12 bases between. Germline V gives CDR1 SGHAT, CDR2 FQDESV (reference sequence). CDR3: CASSLPVIASTDTQYF. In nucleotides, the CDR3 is TGTGCCAGCAGCTTACCCGTGATTGCTAGCACAGATACGCAGTATTTT.

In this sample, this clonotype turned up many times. CDR3 residues: CASSLGMIGTGVGTEAFF. The CDR3 DNA is TGTGCCAGCAGCTTAGGAATGATCGGGACAGGGGTTGGAACTGAAGCTTTCTTT. The gene calls are TRBV7-2 and TRBJ1-1; 10 nucleotides agree with TRBD1. In germline, CDR1 is SGHTA, CDR2 FQGNSA. Trimming cost V 1 base and J 5 bases; bases outside gene matches: 13. This CDR3 has 18 residues.

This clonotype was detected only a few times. The CDR3, as DNA: TGTGCCAGCAGCTTAGTAGGGTTTATCTATGGCTACACCTTC. The encoded protein is CASSLVGFIYGYTF. The chain recombines TRBV7-2 with TRBJ1-2; D gene uncertain. The V and J ends lost 1 base and 4 bases respectively, with 10 bases between them. Germline V gives CDR1 SGHTA, CDR2 FQGNSA. The CDR3 sequence is 14 residues long.

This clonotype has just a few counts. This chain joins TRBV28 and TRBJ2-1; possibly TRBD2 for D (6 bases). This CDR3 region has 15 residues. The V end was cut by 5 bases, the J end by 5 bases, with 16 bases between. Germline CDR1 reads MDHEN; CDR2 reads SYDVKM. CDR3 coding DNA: TGTGCCAGCAGTGGGGGGAGTGTAAAGGACAATGAGCAGTTCTTC. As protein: CASSGGSVKDNEQFF.